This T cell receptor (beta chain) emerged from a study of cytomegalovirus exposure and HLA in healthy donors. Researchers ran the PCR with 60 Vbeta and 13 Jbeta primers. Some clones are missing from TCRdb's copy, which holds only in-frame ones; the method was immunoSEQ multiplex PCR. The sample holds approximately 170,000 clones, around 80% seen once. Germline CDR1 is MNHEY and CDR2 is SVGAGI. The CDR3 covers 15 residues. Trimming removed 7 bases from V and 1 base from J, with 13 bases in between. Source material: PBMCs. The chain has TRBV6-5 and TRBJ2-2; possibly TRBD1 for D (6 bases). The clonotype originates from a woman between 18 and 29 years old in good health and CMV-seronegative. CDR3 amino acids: CASKGERLNTGELFF. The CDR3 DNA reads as TGTGCCAGCAAGGGGGAGCGGTTGAACACCGGGGAGCTGTTTTTT.